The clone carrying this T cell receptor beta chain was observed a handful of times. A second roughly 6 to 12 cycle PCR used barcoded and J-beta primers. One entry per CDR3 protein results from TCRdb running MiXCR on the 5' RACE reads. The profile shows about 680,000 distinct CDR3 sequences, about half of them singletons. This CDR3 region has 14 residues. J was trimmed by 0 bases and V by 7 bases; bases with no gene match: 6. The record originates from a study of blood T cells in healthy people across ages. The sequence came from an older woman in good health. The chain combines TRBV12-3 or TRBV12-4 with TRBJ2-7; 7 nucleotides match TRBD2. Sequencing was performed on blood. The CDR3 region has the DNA TGTGCCAGCACCCCCGGGACTAACTCCTACGAGCAGTACTTC. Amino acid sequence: CASTPGTNSYEQYF.